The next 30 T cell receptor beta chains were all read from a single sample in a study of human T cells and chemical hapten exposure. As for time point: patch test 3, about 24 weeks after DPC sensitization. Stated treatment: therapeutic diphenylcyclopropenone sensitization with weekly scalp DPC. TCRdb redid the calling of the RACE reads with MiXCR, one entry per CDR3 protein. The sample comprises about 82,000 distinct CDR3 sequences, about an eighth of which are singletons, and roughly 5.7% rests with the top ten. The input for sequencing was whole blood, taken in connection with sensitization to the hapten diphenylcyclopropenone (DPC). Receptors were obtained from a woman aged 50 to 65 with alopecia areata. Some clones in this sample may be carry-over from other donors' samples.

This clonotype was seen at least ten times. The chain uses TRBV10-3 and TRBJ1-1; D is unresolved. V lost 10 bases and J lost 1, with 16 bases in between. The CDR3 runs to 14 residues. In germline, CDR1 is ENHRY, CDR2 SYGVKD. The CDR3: CATRTLTENTEAFF. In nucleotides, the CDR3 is TGTGCCACTCGCACTCTCACAGAGAACACTGAAGCTTTCTTT.

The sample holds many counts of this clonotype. The chain's CDR3 is CASSSQVNTEAFF. CDR3 DNA: TGTGCCAGCAGCTCTCAGGTGAACACTGAAGCTTTCTTT. The chain uses TRBV13 and TRBJ1-1; D is uncertain. CDR3 length: 13 residues. Germline V gene data show CDR1 as PRHDT and CDR2 as FYEKMQ (reference sequence). The V and J ends lost 4 bases and 0 bases respectively, with 6 bases between them.

The CDR3 protein is CSAHRGYNEQFF. The CDR3 region has the DNA TGCAGCGCCCACCGTGGCTACAATGAGCAGTTCTTC. The gene calls are TRBV29-1 and TRBJ2-1; no definite D call. The CDR3 length is 12 residues. The V gene lost 7 bases and the J gene lost 3 bases, with 10 bases spanning the gap. From germline, CDR1 is SQVTM and CDR2 ANQGSEA.

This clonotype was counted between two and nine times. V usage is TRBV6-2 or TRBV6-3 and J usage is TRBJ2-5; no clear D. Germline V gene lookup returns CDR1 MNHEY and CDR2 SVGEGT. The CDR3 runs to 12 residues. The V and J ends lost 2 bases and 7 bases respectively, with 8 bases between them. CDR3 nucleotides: TGTGCCAGCAGTTACGGTGTTGCGACCCAGTACTTC. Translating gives CASSYGVATQYF.

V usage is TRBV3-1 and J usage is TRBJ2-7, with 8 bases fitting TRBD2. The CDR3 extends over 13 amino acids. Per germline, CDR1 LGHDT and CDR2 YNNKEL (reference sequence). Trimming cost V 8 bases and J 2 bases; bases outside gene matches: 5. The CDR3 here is CASGLAGAYEQYF. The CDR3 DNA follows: TGTGCCAGCGGTCTAGCGGGCGCCTACGAGCAGTACTTC.

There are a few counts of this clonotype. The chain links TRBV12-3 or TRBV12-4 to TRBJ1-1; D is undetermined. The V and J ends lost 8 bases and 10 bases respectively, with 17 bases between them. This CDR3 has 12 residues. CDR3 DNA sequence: TGTGCCAGCGGTGGAGGTTTCCTTGGAGCTTTCTTT. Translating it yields CASGGGFLGAFF.

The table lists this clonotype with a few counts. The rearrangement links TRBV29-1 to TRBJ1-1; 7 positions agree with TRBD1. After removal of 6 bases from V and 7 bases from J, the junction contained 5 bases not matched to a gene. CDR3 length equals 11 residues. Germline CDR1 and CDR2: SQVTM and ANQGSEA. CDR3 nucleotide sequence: TGCAGCGTCAGGGGGACGCATGAAGCTTTCTTT. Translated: CSVRGTHEAFF.

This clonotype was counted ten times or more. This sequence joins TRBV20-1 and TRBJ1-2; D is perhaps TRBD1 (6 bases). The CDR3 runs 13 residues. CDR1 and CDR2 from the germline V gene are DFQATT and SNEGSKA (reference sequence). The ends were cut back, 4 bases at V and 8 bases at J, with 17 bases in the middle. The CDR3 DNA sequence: TGCAGTGCTATGGGAGACAGGCTGCGAGGCTACACCTTC. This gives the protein CSAMGDRLRGYTF.

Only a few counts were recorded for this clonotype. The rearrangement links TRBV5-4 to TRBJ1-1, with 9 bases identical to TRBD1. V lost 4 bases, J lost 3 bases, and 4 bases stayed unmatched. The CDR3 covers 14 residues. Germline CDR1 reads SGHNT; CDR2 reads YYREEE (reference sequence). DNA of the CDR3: TGTGCCAGCAGCCTGACAGGGGGGTACACTGAAGCTTTCTTT. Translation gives CASSLTGGYTEAFF.

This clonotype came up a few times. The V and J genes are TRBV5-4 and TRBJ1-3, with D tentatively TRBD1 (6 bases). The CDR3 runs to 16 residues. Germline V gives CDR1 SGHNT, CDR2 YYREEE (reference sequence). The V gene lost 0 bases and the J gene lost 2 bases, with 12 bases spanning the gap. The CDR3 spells CASSLDRGQAGNTIYF. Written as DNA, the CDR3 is TGTGCCAGCAGCTTGGATCGGGGGCAGGCTGGAAACACCATATATTTT.

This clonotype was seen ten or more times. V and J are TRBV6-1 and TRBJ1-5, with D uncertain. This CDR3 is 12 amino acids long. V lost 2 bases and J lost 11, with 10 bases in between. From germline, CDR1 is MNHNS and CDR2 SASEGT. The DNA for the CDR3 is TGTGCCAGCAGTGAAAGCGGGCAGGCCCAGCATTTT. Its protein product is CASSESGQAQHF.

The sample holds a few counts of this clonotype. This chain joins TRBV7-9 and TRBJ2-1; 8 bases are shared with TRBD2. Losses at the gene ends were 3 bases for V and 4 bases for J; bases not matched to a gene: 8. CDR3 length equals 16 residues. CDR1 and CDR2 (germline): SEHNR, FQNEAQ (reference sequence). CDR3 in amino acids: CASSFMSGSAYNEQFF. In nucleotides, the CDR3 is TGTGCCAGCAGCTTTATGAGCGGGAGCGCTTACAATGAGCAGTTCTTC.

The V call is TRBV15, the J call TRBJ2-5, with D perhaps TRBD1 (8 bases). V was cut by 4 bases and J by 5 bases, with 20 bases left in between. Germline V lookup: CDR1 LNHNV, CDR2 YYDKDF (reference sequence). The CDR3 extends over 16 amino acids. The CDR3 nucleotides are TGTGCCACCAGCACCGACAGGGGAGGGTTGAGGGAGACCCAGTACTTC. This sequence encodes CATSTDRGGLRETQYF.

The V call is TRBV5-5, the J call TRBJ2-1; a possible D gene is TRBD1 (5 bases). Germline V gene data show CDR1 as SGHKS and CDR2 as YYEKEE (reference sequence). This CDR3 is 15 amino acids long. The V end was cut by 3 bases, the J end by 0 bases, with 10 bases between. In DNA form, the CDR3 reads TGTGCCAGCAGCTCGACAGTAGGCTCCTACAATGAGCAGTTCTTC. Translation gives CASSSTVGSYNEQFF.

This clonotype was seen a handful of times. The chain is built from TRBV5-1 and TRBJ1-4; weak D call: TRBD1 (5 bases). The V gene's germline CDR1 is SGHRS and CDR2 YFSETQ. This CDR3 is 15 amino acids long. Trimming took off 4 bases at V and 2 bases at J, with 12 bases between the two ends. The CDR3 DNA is TGCGCCAGCAGCAGGATGGGGACCACTAATGAAAAACTGTTTTTT. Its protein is CASSRMGTTNEKLFF.

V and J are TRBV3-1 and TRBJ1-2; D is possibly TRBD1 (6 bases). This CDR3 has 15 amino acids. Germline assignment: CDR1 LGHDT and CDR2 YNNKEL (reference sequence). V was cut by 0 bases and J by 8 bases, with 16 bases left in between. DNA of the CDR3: TGTGCCAGCAGCCAAGATCGCACAGGGAGGGCCGGCTACACCTTC. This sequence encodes CASSQDRTGRAGYTF.

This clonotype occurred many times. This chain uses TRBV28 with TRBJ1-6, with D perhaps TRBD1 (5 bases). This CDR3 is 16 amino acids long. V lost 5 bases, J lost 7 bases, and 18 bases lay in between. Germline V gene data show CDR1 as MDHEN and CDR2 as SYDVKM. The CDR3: CASSHPGGARNSPLHF. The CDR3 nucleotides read TGTGCCAGCAGTCACCCCGGCGGGGCTAGGAATTCACCCCTCCACTTT.

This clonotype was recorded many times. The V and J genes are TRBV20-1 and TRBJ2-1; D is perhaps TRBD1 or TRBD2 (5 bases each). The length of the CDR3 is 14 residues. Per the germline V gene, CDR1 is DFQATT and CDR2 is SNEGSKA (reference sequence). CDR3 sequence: CGGRGKRSMDEQFF. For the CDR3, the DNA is TGCGGGGGTCGTGGCAAGCGGTCAATGGATGAGCAGTTCTTC.

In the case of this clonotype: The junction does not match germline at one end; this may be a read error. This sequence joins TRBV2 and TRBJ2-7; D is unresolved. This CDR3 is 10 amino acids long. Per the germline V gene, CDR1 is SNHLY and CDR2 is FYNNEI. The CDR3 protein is CASSWPEQCF. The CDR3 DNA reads TGTGCCAGCAGTTGGCCGGAGCAGTGCTTC.

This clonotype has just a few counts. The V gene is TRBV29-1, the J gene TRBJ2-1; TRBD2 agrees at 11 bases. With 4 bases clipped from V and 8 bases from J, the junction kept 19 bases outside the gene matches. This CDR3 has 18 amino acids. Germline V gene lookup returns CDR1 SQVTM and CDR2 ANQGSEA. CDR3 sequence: CSVARTVQLAGVRHEQFF. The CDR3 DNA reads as TGCAGCGTTGCCCGAACAGTCCAACTAGCGGGAGTTCGTCATGAGCAGTTCTTC.

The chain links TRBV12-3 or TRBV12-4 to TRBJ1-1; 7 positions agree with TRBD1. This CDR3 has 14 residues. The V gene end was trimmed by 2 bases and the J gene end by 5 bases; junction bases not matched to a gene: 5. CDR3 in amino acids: CASSLQGGGTEAFF. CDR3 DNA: TGTGCCAGCAGTTTACAGGGGGGTGGAACTGAAGCTTTCTTT.

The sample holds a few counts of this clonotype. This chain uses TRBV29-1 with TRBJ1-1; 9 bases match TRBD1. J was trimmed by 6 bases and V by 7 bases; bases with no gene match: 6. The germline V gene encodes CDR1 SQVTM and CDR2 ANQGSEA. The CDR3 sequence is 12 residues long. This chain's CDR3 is CSGGQGFAEAFF. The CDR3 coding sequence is TGCAGCGGGGGACAGGGATTCGCTGAAGCTTTCTTT.

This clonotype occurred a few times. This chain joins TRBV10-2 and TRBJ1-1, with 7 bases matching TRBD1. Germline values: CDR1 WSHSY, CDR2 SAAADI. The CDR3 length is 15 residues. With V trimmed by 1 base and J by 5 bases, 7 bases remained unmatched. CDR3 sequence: CASSELIQGKTEAFF. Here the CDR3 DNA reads TGCGCCAGCAGTGAGTTAATACAGGGGAAAACTGAAGCTTTCTTT.

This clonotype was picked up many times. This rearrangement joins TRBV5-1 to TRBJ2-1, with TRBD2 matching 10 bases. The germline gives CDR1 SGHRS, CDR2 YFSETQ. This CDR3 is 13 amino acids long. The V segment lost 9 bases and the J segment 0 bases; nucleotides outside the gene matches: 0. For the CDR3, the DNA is TGCGCCACTAGCGGGAGCTCCTACAATGAGCAGTTCTTC. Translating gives CATSGSSYNEQFF.

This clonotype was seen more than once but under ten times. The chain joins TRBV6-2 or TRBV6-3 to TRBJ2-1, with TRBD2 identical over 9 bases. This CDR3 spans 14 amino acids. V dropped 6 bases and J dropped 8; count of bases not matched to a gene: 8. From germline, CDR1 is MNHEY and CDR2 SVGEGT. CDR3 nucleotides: TGTGCCAGCAGGAATAGCGGGAGATGGGATGAGCAGTTCTTC. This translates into CASRNSGRWDEQFF.

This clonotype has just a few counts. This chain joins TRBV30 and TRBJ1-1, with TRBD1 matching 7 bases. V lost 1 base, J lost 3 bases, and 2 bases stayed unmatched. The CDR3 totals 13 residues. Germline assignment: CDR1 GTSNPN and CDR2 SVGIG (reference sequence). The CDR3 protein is CAWSAGGDTEAFF. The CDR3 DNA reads TGTGCCTGGAGTGCAGGGGGAGACACTGAAGCTTTCTTT.

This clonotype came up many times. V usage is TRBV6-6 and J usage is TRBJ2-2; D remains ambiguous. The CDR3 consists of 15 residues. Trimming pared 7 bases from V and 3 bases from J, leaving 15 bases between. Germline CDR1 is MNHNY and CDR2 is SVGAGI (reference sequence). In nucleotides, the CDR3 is TGTGCCAGCATCCGAAGCAAGGGTCACACCGGGGAGCTGTTTTTT. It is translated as CASIRSKGHTGELFF.

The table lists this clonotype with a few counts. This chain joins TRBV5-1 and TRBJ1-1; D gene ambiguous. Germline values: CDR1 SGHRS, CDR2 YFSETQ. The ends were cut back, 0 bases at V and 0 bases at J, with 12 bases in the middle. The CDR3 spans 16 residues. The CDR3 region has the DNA TGCGCCAGCAGCTTGGCCTTACAGCCGATGAACACTGAAGCTTTCTTT. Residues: CASSLALQPMNTEAFF.

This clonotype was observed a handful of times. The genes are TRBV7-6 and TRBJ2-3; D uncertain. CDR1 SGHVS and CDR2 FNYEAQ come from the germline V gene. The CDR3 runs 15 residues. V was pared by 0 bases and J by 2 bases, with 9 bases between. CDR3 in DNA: TGTGCCAGCAGCTTAGCACCTAACCCCACAGATACGCAGTATTTT. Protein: CASSLAPNPTDTQYF.

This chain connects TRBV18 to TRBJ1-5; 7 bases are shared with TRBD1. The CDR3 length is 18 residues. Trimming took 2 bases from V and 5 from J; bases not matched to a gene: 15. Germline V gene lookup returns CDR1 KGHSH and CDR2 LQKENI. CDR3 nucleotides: TGTGCCAGCTCACCAAGACAATTGTTGACAGGGAGTGATCAGCCCCAGCATTTT. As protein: CASSPRQLLTGSDQPQHF.